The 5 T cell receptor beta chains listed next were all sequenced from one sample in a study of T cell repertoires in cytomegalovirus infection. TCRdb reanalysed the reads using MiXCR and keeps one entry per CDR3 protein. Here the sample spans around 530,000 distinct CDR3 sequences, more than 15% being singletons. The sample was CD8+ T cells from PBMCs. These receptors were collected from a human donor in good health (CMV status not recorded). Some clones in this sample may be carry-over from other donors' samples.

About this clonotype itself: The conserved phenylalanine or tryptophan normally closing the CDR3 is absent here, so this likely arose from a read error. The CDR3 reads CATSERNSYEQYL. CDR3 bases: TGTGCCACCAGTGAAAGGAACTCCTACGAGCAGTACTTA. The rearrangement uses TRBV24-1 and TRBJ2-7; D not certain. CDR1 and CDR2 from the germline V gene are KGHDR and SFDVKD. This CDR3 comprises 13 residues. The V end lost 4 bases, the J end lost 0 bases, and 6 bases lay between the germline ends.

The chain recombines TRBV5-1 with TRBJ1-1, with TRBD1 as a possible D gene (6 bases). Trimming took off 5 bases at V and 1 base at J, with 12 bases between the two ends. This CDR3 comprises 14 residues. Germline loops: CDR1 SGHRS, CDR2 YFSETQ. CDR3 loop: CASRRSTGNTEAFF. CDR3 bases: TGCGCCAGCAGGAGATCGACAGGGAACACTGAAGCTTTCTTT.

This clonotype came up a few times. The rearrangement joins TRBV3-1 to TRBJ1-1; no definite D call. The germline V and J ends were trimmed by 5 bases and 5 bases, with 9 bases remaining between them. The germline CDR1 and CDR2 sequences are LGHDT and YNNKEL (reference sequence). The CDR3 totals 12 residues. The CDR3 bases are TGTGCCAGCAGCGGAAGAGTAACTGAAGCTTTCTTT. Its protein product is CASSGRVTEAFF.

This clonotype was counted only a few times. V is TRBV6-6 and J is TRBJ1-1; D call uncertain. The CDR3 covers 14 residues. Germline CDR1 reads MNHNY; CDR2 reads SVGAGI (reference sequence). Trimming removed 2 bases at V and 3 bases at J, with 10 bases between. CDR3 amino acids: CASSYGLEDTEAFF. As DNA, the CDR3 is TGTGCCAGCAGTTACGGACTGGAGGACACTGAAGCTTTCTTT.

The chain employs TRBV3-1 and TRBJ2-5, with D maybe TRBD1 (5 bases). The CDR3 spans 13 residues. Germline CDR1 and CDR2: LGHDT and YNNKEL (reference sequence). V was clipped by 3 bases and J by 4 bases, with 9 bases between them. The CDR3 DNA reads TGTGCCAGCAGCCAGCAAGGGGTAGAGACCCAGTACTTC. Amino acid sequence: CASSQQGVETQYF.